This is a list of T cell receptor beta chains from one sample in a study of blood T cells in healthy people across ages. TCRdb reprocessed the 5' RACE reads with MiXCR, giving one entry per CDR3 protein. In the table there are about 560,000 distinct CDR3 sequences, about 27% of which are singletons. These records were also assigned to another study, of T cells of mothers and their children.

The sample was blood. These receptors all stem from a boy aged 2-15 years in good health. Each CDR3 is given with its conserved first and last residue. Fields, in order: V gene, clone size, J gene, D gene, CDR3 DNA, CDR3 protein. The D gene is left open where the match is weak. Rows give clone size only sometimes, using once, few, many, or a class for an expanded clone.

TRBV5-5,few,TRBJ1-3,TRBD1,TGTGCCAGCAGCTCGGGGACAGGGGGCATCTCTGGAAACACCATATATTTT,CASSSGTGGISGNTIYF
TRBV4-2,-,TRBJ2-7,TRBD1,TGTGCCAGCAGCCAAGAGTCGGACAGGGGAATGTACGAGCAGTACTTC,CASSQESDRGMYEQYF
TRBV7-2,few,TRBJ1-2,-,TGTGCCAGCAGCCCGGTGACAGGTTCACTCGGGGGCTACACCTTC,CASSPVTGSLGGYTF
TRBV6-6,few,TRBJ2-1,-,TGTGCCAGCAGTTACTCGGGGGGCTCCTACAATGAGCAGTTCTTC,CASSYSGGSYNEQFF
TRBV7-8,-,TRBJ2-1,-,TGTGCCAGCACCCAGGGGTCGGGAGGCTCAACCTATGAGCAGTTCTTC,CASTQGSGGSTYEQFF
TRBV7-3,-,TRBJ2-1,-,TGTGCCAGCAGCTTAAAGGTCCAGGGGTGGGTCAATGAGCAGTTCTTC,CASSLKVQGWVNEQFF
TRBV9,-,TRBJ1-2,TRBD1,TGTGCCAGCAGCGGAGGGACAGAAGATGGCTACACCTTC,CASSGGTEDGYTF
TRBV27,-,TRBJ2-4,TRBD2,TGTGCCAGCAGTAACCCCAGGGAGGGTGGGAACATTCAGTACTTC,CASSNPREGGNIQYF
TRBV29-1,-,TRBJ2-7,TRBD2,TGCAGCGTGGGGGGACTAGCGGGAACCCGGCGCGAGCAGTACTTC,CSVGGLAGTRREQYF
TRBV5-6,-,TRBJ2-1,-,TGTGCCAGCAGCGCTGACGGGCACAATGAGCAGTTCTTC,CASSADGHNEQFF
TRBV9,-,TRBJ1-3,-,TGTGCCAGCAGCGCCTCTCAGGTGGGGTCTGGAAACACCATATATTTT,CASSASQVGSGNTIYF
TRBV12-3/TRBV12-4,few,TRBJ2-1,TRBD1,TGTGCCAGCAGTGCCGGGACAGGGGACAATGAGCAGTTCTTC,CASSAGTGDNEQFF
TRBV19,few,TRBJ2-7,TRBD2,TGTGCCAGTAGCGGGACCGGGACTAGTTCCTACGAGCAGTACTTC,CASSGTGTSSYEQYF
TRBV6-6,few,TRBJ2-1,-,TGTGCCAGCAGTTACTCGGTGGGAAATGAGCAGTTCTTC,CASSYSVGNEQFF
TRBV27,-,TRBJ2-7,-,TGTGCCAGCAGTTTACAGGTTAACTACGAGCAGTACTTC,CASSLQVNYEQYF
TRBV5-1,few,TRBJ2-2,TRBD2,TGCGCCAGCAGCTTTAGCGGGAGCCGCGCGAACACCGGGGAGCTGTTTTTT,CASSFSGSRANTGELFF
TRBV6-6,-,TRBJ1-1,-,TGTGCCAGCAGATTCCAGGTCCCGAACACTGAAGCTTTCTTT,CASRFQVPNTEAFF
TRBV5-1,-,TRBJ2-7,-,TGCGCCAGCAGCTTGGCTATTGGCCGTTCCTACGAGCAGTACTTC,CASSLAIGRSYEQYF
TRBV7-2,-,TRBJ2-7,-,TGTGCCAGCAGCTTAGCGCTGTTGGGGGGTGAATACTTC,CASSLALLGGEYF
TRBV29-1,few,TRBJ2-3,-,TGCAGCGTTGGGAACCGACACCCCACAGATACGCAGTATTTT,CSVGNRHPTDTQYF
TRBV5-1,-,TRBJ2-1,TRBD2,TGCGCCAGCAGCAACGTACCGGGACTAGGGGGACTTTACAATGAGCAGTTCTTC,CASSNVPGLGGLYNEQFF
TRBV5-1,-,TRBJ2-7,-,TGCGCCAGCAGCTACACGGGTCCACCAACCCGCTACGAGCAGTACTTC,CASSYTGPPTRYEQYF
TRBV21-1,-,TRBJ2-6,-,TGTGCCAGCTTCCCTCTCCATGGGGGAGGGGCCAACGTCCTGACTTTC,CASFPLHGGGANVLTF
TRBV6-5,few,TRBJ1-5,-,TGTGCCAGCAGTAAAGATAGGAATCAGCCCCAGCATTTT,CASSKDRNQPQHF
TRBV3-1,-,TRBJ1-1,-,TGTGCCAGCAGCCAAGTGGGCATAACTGAAGCTTTCTTT,CASSQVGITEAFF
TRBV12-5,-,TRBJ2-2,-,TGTGCTAGTGGTCCCTTGCAGGGGGGTACCGGGGAGCTGTTTTTT,CASGPLQGGTGELFF
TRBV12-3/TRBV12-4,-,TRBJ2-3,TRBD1,TGTACCAGCACCTGGACAGGGGGGGAAGATACGCAGTATTTT,CTSTWTGGEDTQYF
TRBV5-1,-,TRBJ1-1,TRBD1,TGCGCCAGCAGCCTCGGGGACAGGGGCCTTGAAGCTTTCTTT,CASSLGDRGLEAFF
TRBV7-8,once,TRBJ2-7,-,TGTGCCAGTGGTGGTACAGGAGCCTACGAGCAGTACTTC,CASGGTGAYEQYF
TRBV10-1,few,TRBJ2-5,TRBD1,TGCGCCAGCAGTGAGTCTTTGGGACAGGGAAGAGAGACCCAGTACTTC,CASSESLGQGRETQYF
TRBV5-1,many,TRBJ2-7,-,TGCGCCAGCAGTGGGGACCTCCACGAGCAGTACTTC,CASSGDLHEQYF
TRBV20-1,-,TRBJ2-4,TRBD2,TGCAGTGCTGGGGGACTAGCTTTTAGCTTTACCAAAAACATTCAGTACTTC,CSAGGLAFSFTKNIQYF
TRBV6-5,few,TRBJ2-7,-,TGTGCCAGCAGTTACGGGTTGGCAACCCAGGTCCACGAGCAGTACTTC,CASSYGLATQVHEQYF
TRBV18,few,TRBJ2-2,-,TGTGCCAGCTCACCACGTACGAACACCGGGGAGCTGTTTTTT,CASSPRTNTGELFF
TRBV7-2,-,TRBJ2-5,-,TGTGCCAGCAGCTTATATGGGGGGGCGGCCCAAGAGACCCAGTACTTC,CASSLYGGAAQETQYF
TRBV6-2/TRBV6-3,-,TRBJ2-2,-,TGTGCCAGCGTGGGGAGAGAAGTCACCGGGGAGCTGTTTTTT,CASVGREVTGELFF
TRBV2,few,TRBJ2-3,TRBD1,TGTGCCAGCAGTGGGACAGGGCTCACAGATACGCAGTATTTT,CASSGTGLTDTQYF
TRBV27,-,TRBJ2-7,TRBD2,TGTGCCAGCAGTCCCACCGGACTAGCGAGCTACGAGCAGTACTTC,CASSPTGLASYEQYF
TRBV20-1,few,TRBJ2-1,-,TGCAGTATCGACAGGTGGGCGGGTGAGCAGTTCTTC,CSIDRWAGEQFF
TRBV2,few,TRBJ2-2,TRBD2,TGTGCCAGCACGAGGGAGGGAACCGGGGAGCTGTTTTTT,CASTREGTGELFF
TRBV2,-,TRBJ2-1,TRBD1,TGTGCCAGCAGTGAGGGGCAGGGGGCCCAATATGAGCAGTTCTTC,CASSEGQGAQYEQFF
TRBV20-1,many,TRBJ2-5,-,TGCAGTGCTAGTAGGGGGGTAGAGACCCAGTACTTC,CSASRGVETQYF
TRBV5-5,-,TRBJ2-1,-,TGTGCCAGCAGCTTGGAGGGACTTGGCGGCAATGAGCAGTTCTTC,CASSLEGLGGNEQFF
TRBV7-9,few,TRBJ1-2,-,TGTGCCAGCAGCTTAAGCAGGGTGAACTATGGCTACACCTTC,CASSLSRVNYGYTF
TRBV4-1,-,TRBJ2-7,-,TGCGCCAGCAGCCAAGATTTCATACGAGTTTACGAGCAGTACTTC,CASSQDFIRVYEQYF
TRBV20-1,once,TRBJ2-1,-,TGCAGTGCTGAGGGTCCCGGGACGACCTACAATGAGCAGTTCTTC,CSAEGPGTTYNEQFF
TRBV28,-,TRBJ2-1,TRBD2,TGTGCCAGCAGTCCTGGGACTAGCGAAAACAATGAGCAGTTCTTC,CASSPGTSENNEQFF
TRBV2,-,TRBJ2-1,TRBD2,TGTGCCAGCAGTGGGTTGCGGGGGGAGCAGTTCTTC,CASSGLRGEQFF
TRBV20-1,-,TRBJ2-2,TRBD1,TGCGGCGGACAGGGGAACACCGGGGAGCTGTTTTTT,CGGQGNTGELFF
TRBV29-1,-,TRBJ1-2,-,TGCAGCGTTGACGGACATGGAAACTATGGCTACACCTTC,CSVDGHGNYGYTF
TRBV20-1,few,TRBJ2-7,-,TGCAGTGCTAGCCCGGACAGCTCCTACGAGCAGTACTTC,CSASPDSSYEQYF
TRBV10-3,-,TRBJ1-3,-,TGTGCCACTTGGGACGGAGGAAACACCATATATTTT,CATWDGGNTIYF
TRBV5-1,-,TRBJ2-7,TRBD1,TGCGCCAGCAGACCCGGGACAGGTCCCTACGAGCAGTACTTC,CASRPGTGPYEQYF